Below, one T cell receptor (beta chain) is given with its context. These data originate in a study of shared clonotypes between healthy human individuals. Generated by immunoSEQ multiplex PCR, the TCRdb table keeps only in-frame clones and is missing some. Of some 1.5 million clones in the sample, roughly 96% are singletons; the top ten hold 1.2%. Germline V gene sequence: CDR1 GTSNPN, CDR2 SVGIG (reference sequence). V trimming: 4 bases; J trimming: 6 bases; junction bases outside the gene matches: 8. This CDR3 comprises 15 residues. This chain uses TRBV30 with TRBJ2-3, with 12 bases fitting TRBD2. The sequence derives from a man aged 25 to 45 in good health. Source material: naive CD4+ T cells sorted from blood. Sample subset: CD45RA+ positively selected. The CDR3 bases are TGTGCCTGGACCCTACTAGCGGGAGGTGCGGATACGCAGTATTTT. Translated, it gives CAWTLLAGGADTQYF.